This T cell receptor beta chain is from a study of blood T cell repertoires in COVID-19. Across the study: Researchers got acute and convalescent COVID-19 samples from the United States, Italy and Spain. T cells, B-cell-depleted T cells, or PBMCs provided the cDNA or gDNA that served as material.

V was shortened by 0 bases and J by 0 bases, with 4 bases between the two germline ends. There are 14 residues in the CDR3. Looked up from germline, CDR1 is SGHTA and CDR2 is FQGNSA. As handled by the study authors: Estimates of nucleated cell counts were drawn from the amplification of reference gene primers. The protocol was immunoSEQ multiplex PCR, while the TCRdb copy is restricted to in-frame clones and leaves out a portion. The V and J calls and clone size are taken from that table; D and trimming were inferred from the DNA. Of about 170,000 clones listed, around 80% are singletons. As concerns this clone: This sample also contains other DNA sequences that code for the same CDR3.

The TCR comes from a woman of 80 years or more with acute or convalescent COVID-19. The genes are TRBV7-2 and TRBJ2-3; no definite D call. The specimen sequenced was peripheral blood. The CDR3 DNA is TGTGCCAGCAGCTTAGCGCGGAGCACAGATACGCAGTATTTT. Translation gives CASSLARSTDTQYF.